Shown below are 3 T cell receptor beta chains from a single sample sequenced in a study of T cells in narcolepsy. The assay was immunoSEQ multiplex PCR, and TCRdb's table has in-frame clones only and misses some. Counted here are over 30,000 clones, approximately 85% occurring once; the ten biggest clones make up approximately 1.7%. Sequenced: CD45RA- memory CD4+ T cells from PBMCs. These receptors were obtained from a human donor with narcolepsy.

The J gene is TRBJ2-7, the V gene TRBV7-2; D may be TRBD1 (5 bases). Germline assignment: CDR1 SGHTA and CDR2 FQGNSA. This CDR3 contains 15 residues. V was cut by 5 bases and J by 0 bases, with 14 bases left in between. In DNA, the CDR3 is TGTGCCAGCAGCCCGGCAGGGCTTCACTCCTACGAGCAGTACTTC. It is translated as CASSPAGLHSYEQYF.

The J gene is TRBJ2-1, the V gene TRBV5-1; D is uncertain. This CDR3 region has 14 residues. Germline V gene sequence: CDR1 SGHRS, CDR2 YFSETQ. V shed 0 bases and J shed 3 bases, with 7 bases lying between them. For the CDR3, the DNA is TGCGCCAGCAGCTTGGGGGATTACTACAATGAGCAGTTCTTC. It encodes CASSLGDYYNEQFF.

The chain combines TRBV30 with TRBJ1-5; 7 nucleotides agree with TRBD1. CDR1 is GTSNPN and CDR2 is SVGIG in the germline V gene (reference sequence). Unmatched junction bases numbered 5, after V lost 3 bases and J lost 0 bases. The CDR3 loop spans 15 amino acids. The CDR3 here is CAWSWTGNSNQPQHF. In DNA, the CDR3 is TGTGCCTGGAGCTGGACAGGCAATAGCAATCAGCCCCAGCATTTT.